The 12 T cell receptor beta chains reported below all come from one sample, sequenced in a study of CD8 T cells in ankylosing spondylitis. In TCRdb, the 5' RACE reads were re-called with MiXCR into one record per CDR3 protein. Of roughly 260,000 distinct CDR3 sequences in the sample, 15% to 25% were seen once. The specimen sequenced was blood, either unsorted or a sorted T cell fraction (not recorded which). These receptors were taken from a male donor with ankylosing spondylitis or in good health (not recorded which).

In its sample, this clonotype was seen many times. V is TRBV6-5 and J is TRBJ2-1; 9 bases fit TRBD2. CDR1 is MNHEY, CDR2 SVGAGI, per germline. This CDR3 is 15 amino acids long. V trimming: 3 bases; J trimming: 4 bases; junction bases outside the gene matches: 4. The CDR3 loop is CASSYMAGGYNEQFF. The CDR3 bases are TGTGCCAGCAGTTATATGGCGGGGGGGTACAATGAGCAGTTCTTC.

This chain links TRBV10-1 with TRBJ2-4; D unclear. CDR1 and CDR2 from the germline V gene are WNHNN and SYGVQD (reference sequence). The CDR3 contains 16 residues. Trimming removed 2 bases from V and 3 bases from J, with 14 bases in between. The CDR3: CASSEGVFVVKNIQYF. Written as DNA, the CDR3 is TGCGCCAGCAGTGAGGGAGTTTTCGTCGTCAAAAACATTCAGTACTTC.

This clonotype occurred once. CDR3 amino acids: CSVEDRAGLATNIQYF. The CDR3 nucleotides are TGCAGCGTTGAAGATCGAGCGGGACTAGCGACGAACATTCAGTACTTC. The chain uses TRBV29-1 and TRBJ2-4; 10 bases are a match to TRBD2. Germline loops: CDR1 SQVTM, CDR2 ANQGSEA. This CDR3 is built from 16 residues. The junction had 9 bases not matched to a gene; V was cut back by 0 bases and J by 7 bases. Complete variable domain (other parts from reference TRBV29-1 and TRBJ2-4): SAVISQKPSRDICQRGTSLTIQCQVDSQVTMMFWYRQQPGQSLTLIATANQGSEATYESGFVIDKFPISRPNLTFSTLTVSNMSPEDSSIYLCSVEDRAGLATNIQYFGAGTRLSVL.

The rearrangement joins TRBV12-3 or TRBV12-4 to TRBJ2-2, with TRBD1 matching over 9 bases. This CDR3 has 14 residues. The V and J ends lost 6 bases and 6 bases, in that order; junction bases with no gene match: 5. CDR3 nucleotide sequence: TGTGCCAGCAGAGGGACAGGGTCTGCCGGGGAGCTGTTTTTT. Residues: CASRGTGSAGELFF.

This clonotype was seen only a few times. The chain has TRBV6-5 and TRBJ2-1; TRBD1 matches 7 bases. V lost 3 bases to trimming and J lost 3 bases; unmatched junction nucleotides: 5. The CDR3 extends over 15 amino acids. CDR1 MNHEY and CDR2 SVGAGI come from the germline V gene. The CDR3 here is CASSYRQGVYNEQFF. The CDR3 DNA follows: TGTGCCAGCAGTTATAGACAGGGAGTCTACAATGAGCAGTTCTTC.

Turning to this clonotype: A much bigger clone sits one base away, suggesting this may be a read error. The V gene is TRBV2, the J gene TRBJ1-2; TRBD1 is a possible D gene (5 bases). The germline gives CDR1 SNHLY, CDR2 FYNNEI. V was cut by 2 bases and J by 5 bases, with 9 bases left in between. The CDR3 sequence is 13 residues long. Written as DNA, the CDR3 is TGTGCCAGCAGTGAATCAGGGAGATATGGCTACACCTTC. Its protein product is CASSESGRYGYTF.

The V gene is TRBV7-8, the J gene TRBJ2-3; D possibly matches TRBD1 or TRBD2 (6 bases each). The CDR3 is 14 amino acids. Germline loops: CDR1 SGHVS, CDR2 FQNEAQ. DNA of the CDR3: TGTGCTAGCGGCCGCAGAGCAGGGGAGGATACGCAGTATTTT. This gives the protein CASGRRAGEDTQYF.

V and J are TRBV3-1 and TRBJ2-3; D gene ambiguous. The CDR3 length is 17 residues. Germline CDR1 is LGHDT and CDR2 is YNNKEL (reference sequence). Deletions cut 1 base from V and 2 bases from J, with 16 bases between. The CDR3 DNA is TGTGCCAGCAGCCAAGGAACGACGGTTTTAACCACAGATACGCAGTATTTT. Residues: CASSQGTTVLTTDTQYF.

In its sample, this clonotype was seen a few times. The gene calls are TRBV7-3 and TRBJ2-3; a weak D match, TRBD1 (6 bases). From germline, CDR1 is SGHTA and CDR2 FQGTGA. The length of the CDR3 is 15 residues. V gave up 4 bases and J gave up 4 bases, with 15 bases separating them. CDR3 in amino acids: CASSSTGSGPDTQYF. The DNA of the CDR3 is TGTGCCAGCAGCTCCACAGGGTCGGGCCCAGATACGCAGTATTTT.

The V and J genes are TRBV11-2 and TRBJ2-2, with 11 bases fitting TRBD1. The germline V gene encodes CDR1 SGHAT and CDR2 FQNNGV. The V segment lost 6 bases and the J segment 6 bases; nucleotides outside the gene matches: 3. The CDR3 totals 14 residues. The CDR3 DNA reads as TGTGCCAGCAGACCGGGACAGGGGGCCGGGGAGCTGTTTTTT. It encodes CASRPGQGAGELFF.

This clonotype was detected a few times. The rearrangement links TRBV29-1 to TRBJ2-1, with TRBD1 matching 9 bases. Trimming took 6 bases from V and 2 from J; bases not matched to a gene: 8. The germline V gene has CDR1 SQVTM and CDR2 ANQGSEA. The CDR3 sequence is 15 residues long. In DNA, the CDR3 is TGCAGCGTGCCTAAAACAGGGGGCGCCTACAATGAGCAGTTCTTC. This codes for CSVPKTGGAYNEQFF.

This clonotype was found a few times. The chain has TRBV7-6 and TRBJ2-4; 8 nucleotides line up with TRBD1. After removal of 3 bases from V and 4 bases from J, the junction contained 5 bases not matched to a gene. This CDR3 has 15 residues. The germline gives CDR1 SGHVS, CDR2 FNYEAQ. CDR3 sequence (DNA): TGTGCCAGCAGCTTGGGACAGGCTCGAAAAAACATTCAGTACTTC. This sequence encodes CASSLGQARKNIQYF.